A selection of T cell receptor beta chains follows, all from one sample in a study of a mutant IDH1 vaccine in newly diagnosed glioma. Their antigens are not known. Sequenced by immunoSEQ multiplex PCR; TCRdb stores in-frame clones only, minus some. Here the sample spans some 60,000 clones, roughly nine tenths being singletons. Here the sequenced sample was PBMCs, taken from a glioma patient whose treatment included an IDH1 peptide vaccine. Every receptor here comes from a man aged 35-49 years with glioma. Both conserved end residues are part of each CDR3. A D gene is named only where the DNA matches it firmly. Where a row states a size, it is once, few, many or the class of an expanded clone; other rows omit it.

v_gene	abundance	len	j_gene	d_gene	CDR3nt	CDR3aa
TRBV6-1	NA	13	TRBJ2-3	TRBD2	TGTGCCAGTTGCGGGAGTGGCACAGATACGCAGTATTTT	CASCGSGTDTQYF
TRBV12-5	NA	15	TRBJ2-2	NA	TGTGCTAGTGGTTTTGGGCAGTCGAACACCGGGGAGCTGTTTTTT	CASGFGQSNTGELFF
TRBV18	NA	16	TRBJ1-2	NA	TGTGCCAGCTCACCCAATGGTAACAGGCGCGCATATGGCTACACCTTC	CASSPNGNRRAYGYTF
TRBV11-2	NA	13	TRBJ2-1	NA	TGTGCCAGCAGCCCGGACTGGTACAATGAGCAGTTCTTC	CASSPDWYNEQFF
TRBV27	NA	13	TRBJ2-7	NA	TGTGCCAGCAGTACCTCCGGTCTCGCCGAGCAGTACTTC	CASSTSGLAEQYF
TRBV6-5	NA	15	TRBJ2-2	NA	TGTGCCAGCAGTTACAGTGCGGGAAAGTCCGGGGAGCTGTTTTTT	CASSYSAGKSGELFF
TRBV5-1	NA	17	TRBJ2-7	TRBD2	TGCGCCAGCAGCTTGAGGACTAGCGGGACCCCAGAAGGAGAGCAGTACTTC	CASSLRTSGTPEGEQYF
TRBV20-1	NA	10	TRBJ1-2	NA	TGCAGTGCTAGAAGTGATGGCTACACCTTC	CSARSDGYTF
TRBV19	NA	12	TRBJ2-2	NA	TGTGCCAGTAAGCCAGGACCCGGGGAGCTGTTTTTT	CASKPGPGELFF
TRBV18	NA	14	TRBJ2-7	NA	TGTGCCAGCTCACCACTGGGACCATCCTACGAGCAGTACTTC	CASSPLGPSYEQYF
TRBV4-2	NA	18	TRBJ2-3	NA	TGTGCCAGCAGCCAAGTCCCCAAGACAGGTCCTAGCACAGATACGCAGTATTTT	CASSQVPKTGPSTDTQYF
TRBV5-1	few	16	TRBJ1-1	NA	TGCGCCAGCAGCCCAGAGCGGGGCAGGGGGAACACTGAAGCTTTCTTT	CASSPERGRGNTEAFF
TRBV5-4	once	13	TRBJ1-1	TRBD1	TGTGCCAGCAGCTGGGACAGTAGCACTGAAGCTTTCTTT	CASSWDSSTEAFF
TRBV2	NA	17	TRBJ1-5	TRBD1	TGTGCCAGCACTGCGTGGACAGGTCGCGCTTCAGGGAGCCCCCAGCATTTT	CASTAWTGRASGSPQHF
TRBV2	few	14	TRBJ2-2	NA	TGTGCCAGCAGTGAAGGGTCAGTCACCGGGGAGCTGTTTTTT	CASSEGSVTGELFF
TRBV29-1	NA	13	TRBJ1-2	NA	TGCAGCACGACAGGCGGTGAGAGCTATGGCTACACCTTC	CSTTGGESYGYTF
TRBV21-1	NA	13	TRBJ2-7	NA	TGTGCCAGCAGGGGACAGGGAAACTACGAGCAGTACTTC	CASRGQGNYEQYF
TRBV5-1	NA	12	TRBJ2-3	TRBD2	TGCGCCAGCAGCCGGGGGGCAGATACGCAGTATTTT	CASSRGADTQYF
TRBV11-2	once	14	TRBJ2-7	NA	TGTGCCAGCAGCCGTATAAGCCTCCATGGGGAGCAGTACTTC	CASSRISLHGEQYF
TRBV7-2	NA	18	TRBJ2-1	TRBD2	TGTGCCAGCAGCCTCCATACCCCATCCGGGACTAGAGGCAATGAGCAGTTCTTC	CASSLHTPSGTRGNEQFF
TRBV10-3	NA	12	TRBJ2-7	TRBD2	TGTGCCATCGGACTAGACTACTACGAGCAGTACTTC	CAIGLDYYEQYF
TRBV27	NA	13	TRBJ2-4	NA	TGTGCCAGCAGGCCTAGGGGGAGGGACATTCAGTACTTC	CASRPRGRDIQYF
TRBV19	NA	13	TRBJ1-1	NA	TGTGCCAGTACCTCAACAATTGGGACTGAAGCTTTCTTT	CASTSTIGTEAFF
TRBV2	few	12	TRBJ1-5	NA	TGTGCCAGCAGTGAATCGTATCAGCCCCAGCATTTT	CASSESYQPQHF
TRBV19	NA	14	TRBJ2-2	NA	TGTGCCACCGAGCGGATCTTAGACGCCGGGGAGCTGTTTTTT	CATERILDAGELFF
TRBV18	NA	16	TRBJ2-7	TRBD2	TGTGCCAGCTCACCACGGTCTAGCGGGAGATCCGCCGAGCAGTACTTC	CASSPRSSGRSAEQYF
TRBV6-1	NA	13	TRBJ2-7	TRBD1	TGTGCCAGCAGTGAAGCGCAGGACAGGGGGCAGTACTTC	CASSEAQDRGQYF
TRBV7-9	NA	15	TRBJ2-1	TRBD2	TGTGCCAGCAGCTTAGCGGGAGGGCCTTATCGGGTGCAGTTCTTC	CASSLAGGPYRVQFF